This entry lists 28 T cell receptor beta chains sequenced from one sample in a study of T cell repertoires in cytomegalovirus infection. TCRdb passed the reads through MiXCR, listing each CDR3 protein once. This sample carries a few hundred thousand distinct CDR3 sequences, about 17% of them seen once, and the ten largest clones take roughly half. Sequencing was done on a sample of CD8+ T cells from PBMCs. These receptors originate from a human donor in good health (CMV status not recorded). Some clones in this sample may be carry-over from other donors' samples.

The sample holds many counts of this clonotype. This chain joins TRBV7-9 and TRBJ2-7, with 9 bases that match TRBD1. The V and J ends lost 5 bases and 2 bases, in that order; junction bases with no gene match: 4. Germline V gene data show CDR1 as SEHNR and CDR2 as FQNEAQ (reference sequence). The CDR3 length is 14 residues. The CDR3 DNA sequence: TGTGCCAGCAGCCGGACAGGGGTCCCCTACGAGCAGTACTTC. Translated: CASSRTGVPYEQYF.

This clonotype was counted many times. This rearrangement joins TRBV7-8 to TRBJ1-5; D is unresolved. The CDR3 has 17 residues. Germline CDR1 SGHVS, CDR2 FQNEAQ. V lost 2 bases to trimming and J lost 0 bases, with 14 bases between them. The CDR3 is CASSLRAYGVSNQPQHF. The CDR3 DNA follows: TGTGCCAGCAGCTTACGTGCATACGGGGTTAGCAATCAGCCCCAGCATTTT. The variable domain in full, with the rest retrieved from reference TRBV7-8 and TRBJ1-5, is GAGVSQSPRYKVAKRGQDVALRCDPISGHVSLFWYQQALGQGPEFLTYFQNEAQLDKSGLPSDRFFAERPEGSVSTLKIQRTQQEDSAVYLCASSLRAYGVSNQPQHFGDGTRLSIL.

The V call is TRBV4-2, the J call TRBJ1-3; possibly TRBD1 for D (5 bases). The CDR3 sequence is 12 residues long. In germline, CDR1 is LGHNA, CDR2 YNFKEQ. CDR3 protein: CAGGGPGNTIYF. CDR3 in DNA: TGTGCTGGCGGGGGACCTGGAAACACCATATATTTT.

This chain links TRBV7-4 with TRBJ2-7, with a tentative D call TRBD1 (6 bases). CDR3 length: 16 residues. Germline assignment: CDR1 SGHVT and CDR2 SQSDAQ. Trimming removed 1 base from V and 0 bases from J, with 13 bases in between. This chain's CDR3 is CASSLGPGHSSYEQYF. The CDR3, as DNA: TGTGCCAGCAGCTTAGGACCGGGACACTCCTCCTACGAGCAGTACTTC.

V and J are TRBV6-5 and TRBJ1-6; 9 bases map to TRBD1. V lost 2 bases and J lost 8; bases outside the gene matches: 4. CDR3 length equals 15 residues. Germline CDR1 is MNHEY and CDR2 is SVGAGI. The chain's CDR3 is CASSYARTGDSPLHF. The CDR3 DNA sequence: TGTGCCAGCAGTTACGCCAGGACAGGGGATTCACCCCTCCACTTT.

V usage is TRBV6-1 and J usage is TRBJ2-1; the D gene is possibly TRBD2 (6 bases). The V gene's germline CDR1 is MNHNS and CDR2 SASEGT. This CDR3 is 15 amino acids long. Between the trimmed V and J ends, which lost 1 base and 2 bases, there was a span of 9 bases. The CDR3, as DNA: TGTGCCAGCAGTGAAGACGGGGGTCCCTACAATGAGCAGTTCTTC. Translating gives CASSEDGGPYNEQFF.

This chain uses TRBV15 with TRBJ2-1, with 11 bases identical to TRBD2. Germline V gene lookup returns CDR1 LNHNV and CDR2 YYDKDF (reference sequence). The CDR3 length is 14 residues. The V and J ends lost 5 bases and 6 bases, in that order; junction bases with no gene match: 3. In DNA form, the CDR3 reads TGTGCCACCAGCGGTAGCGGGGGGGTCAATGAGCAGTTCTTC. The encoded protein is CATSGSGGVNEQFF.

This clonotype was observed many times. The J gene is TRBJ2-7, the V gene TRBV7-2; D might be TRBD2 (6 bases). This CDR3 region has 15 residues. The germline CDR1 and CDR2 sequences are SGHTA and FQGNSA. V dropped 5 bases and J dropped 2 bases, with 16 bases sitting between them. CDR3 in amino acids: CASSLNGGLPYEQYF. Here the CDR3 DNA reads TGTGCCAGCAGCCTCAACGGGGGACTTCCCTACGAGCAGTACTTC. Full variable domain (remainder filled in from reference TRBV7-2 and TRBJ2-7): GAGVSQSPSNKVTEKGKDVELRCDPISGHTALYWYRQSLGQGLEFLIYFQGNSAPDKSGLPSDRFSAERTGGSVSTLTIQRTQQEDSAVYLCASSLNGGLPYEQYFGPGTRLTVT.

V and J are TRBV20-1 and TRBJ2-1, with D possibly TRBD1 on 5 matching bases. The V end was cut by 2 bases, the J end by 6 bases, with 11 bases between. Germline V gene sequence: CDR1 DFQATT, CDR2 SNEGSKA (reference sequence). This CDR3 region has 13 residues. The CDR3 DNA is TGCAGTGCTAGACCCTCTCAGGGCAATGAGCAGTTCTTC. Translating it yields CSARPSQGNEQFF.

This clonotype was detected ten times or more. The chain joins TRBV6-5 to TRBJ1-6, with D maybe TRBD1 (5 bases). Germline V gene lookup returns CDR1 MNHEY and CDR2 SVGAGI. Trimming took 5 bases from V and 0 from J, leaving 14 bases between them. The CDR3 runs to 17 residues. The CDR3 bases are TGTGCCAGCAGTCTCGGGACGGCAAGCTCCTATAATTCACCCCTCCACTTT. Its translation: CASSLGTASSYNSPLHF.

This clonotype was seen ten or more times. This chain uses TRBV6-2 or TRBV6-3 with TRBJ2-2; a possible D gene is TRBD1 (5 bases). Looked up from germline, CDR1 is MNHEY and CDR2 is SVGEGT. This CDR3 has 12 residues. The V gene lost 6 bases and the J gene lost 7 bases, with 9 bases spanning the gap. This chain's CDR3 is CASSRTLGELFF. The DNA of the CDR3 is TGTGCCAGCAGCCGGACACTCGGGGAGCTGTTTTTT.

A remark on this clonotype: One base away lies a much larger clone, so this may be a sequencing read error. The rearrangement joins TRBV7-9 to TRBJ2-3, with D maybe TRBD2 (6 bases). The CDR3 length is 19 residues. V dropped 4 bases and J dropped 2 bases, with 25 bases sitting between them. Germline CDR1 is SEHNR and CDR2 is FQNEAQ (reference sequence). CDR3 nucleotide sequence: TGTGCCAGCAGCTCTACGGGGGTCGGGGCCACTCTTCTCACAGATACGCAGTATTTT. Translation: CASSSTGVGATLLTDTQYF.

The gene calls are TRBV7-9 and TRBJ2-5, with 8 nucleotides matching TRBD2. Germline values: CDR1 SEHNR, CDR2 FQNEAQ (reference sequence). Trimming removed 7 bases from V and 5 bases from J; junction bases left unmatched: 9. The CDR3 length is 14 residues. For the CDR3, the DNA is TGTGCCAGCAAACTCGGGGGGGCCCGGGAGACCCAGTACTTC. Protein: CASKLGGARETQYF.

This clonotype was detected many times. V and J are TRBV7-8 and TRBJ2-7; D remains ambiguous. The CDR3 has 12 residues. The germline V and J ends were trimmed by 5 bases and 7 bases, with 12 bases remaining between them. Germline V gene sequence: CDR1 SGHVS, CDR2 FQNEAQ. The CDR3 spells CASSPPLWEQYF. In DNA, the CDR3 is TGTGCCAGCAGCCCGCCGCTGTGGGAGCAGTACTTC.

The chain links TRBV5-4 to TRBJ2-1, with a possible D match to TRBD1 (6 bases). The CDR3 length is 16 residues. The germline gives CDR1 SGHNT, CDR2 YYREEE (reference sequence). V was cut by 4 bases and J by 3 bases, with 17 bases left in between. In DNA form, the CDR3 reads TGTGCCAGCAGCCCAGAAGGGGGAAGTATCTACAATGAGCAGTTCTTC. Translated: CASSPEGGSIYNEQFF. Full variable domain (remainder filled in from reference TRBV5-4 and TRBJ2-1): ETGVTQSPTHLIKTRGQQVTLRCSSQSGHNTVSWYQQALGQGPQFIFQYYREEENGRGNFPPRFSGLQFPNYSSELNVNALELDDSALYLCASSPEGGSIYNEQFFGPGTRLTVL.

The rearrangement joins TRBV19 to TRBJ2-1, with 8 bases fitting TRBD2. This CDR3 region has 13 residues. Germline V CDR1 and CDR2: LNHDA, SQIVND (reference sequence). The junction had 7 bases not matched to a gene; V was cut back by 6 bases and J by 9 bases. CDR3 nucleotides: TGTGCCAGTAGGGGACTAGACGAAGCTGAGCAGTTCTTC. Its protein is CASRGLDEAEQFF. Variable domain in full (rest from reference TRBV19 and TRBJ2-1): DGGITQSPKYLFRKEGQNVTLSCEQNLNHDAMYWYRQDPGQGLRLIYYSQIVNDFQKGDIAEGYSVSREKKESFPLTVTSAQKNPTAFYLCASRGLDEAEQFFGPGTRLTVL.

This chain uses TRBV5-5 with TRBJ2-7; a weak D match, TRBD1 (5 bases). In germline, CDR1 is SGHKS, CDR2 YYEKEE (reference sequence). V lost 1 base and J 0 bases, leaving 11 bases between the germline ends. The CDR3 has 15 amino acids. This CDR3 is CASSLIPGLSYEQYF. The CDR3 DNA sequence: TGTGCCAGCAGCTTGATACCAGGGCTCTCCTACGAGCAGTACTTC.

This clonotype was counted only a few times. This chain connects TRBV6-1 to TRBJ2-7, with 10 positions matching TRBD1. J was trimmed by 5 bases and V by 5 bases; bases with no gene match: 9. The CDR3 has 15 residues. Germline CDR1 and CDR2: MNHNS and SASEGT. This chain's CDR3 is CASSTRTGGRDEQYF. DNA for the CDR3: TGTGCCAGCAGTACACGGACAGGGGGGCGGGACGAGCAGTACTTC.

The chain combines TRBV5-1 with TRBJ1-2; tentative D call: TRBD1 (6 bases). This CDR3 spans 16 amino acids. Trimming cost V 0 bases and J 7 bases, with 19 bases left between them. Germline loops: CDR1 SGHRS, CDR2 YFSETQ. The CDR3 nucleotides read TGCGCCAGCAGCTTGGGAGGTGAGACAGGACTAGCTGGCTACACCTTC. This encodes CASSLGGETGLAGYTF.

This clonotype was seen at least ten times. The chain couples TRBV7-2 to TRBJ1-5; D is uncertain. CDR1 is SGHTA, CDR2 FQGNSA, per germline. V lost 5 bases and J lost 0, with 11 bases in between. This CDR3 comprises 15 residues. DNA of the CDR3: TGTGCCAGCAGCGCCGGGTCATTTAGCAATCAGCCCCAGCATTTT. This sequence encodes CASSAGSFSNQPQHF.

The chain recombines TRBV4-2 with TRBJ1-1, with a weak D call TRBD1 (6 bases). V gave up 1 base and J gave up 4 bases, with 22 bases separating them. There are 18 residues in the CDR3. Per germline, CDR1 LGHNA and CDR2 YNFKEQ. CDR3 coding DNA: TGTGCCAGCAGCCAAGCACAGGGATTTCTGGGGGATGGCACTGAAGCTTTCTTT. Residues: CASSQAQGFLGDGTEAFF.

This chain connects TRBV20-1 to TRBJ2-7, with TRBD1 matching 9 bases. This CDR3 comprises 14 residues. CDR1 is DFQATT and CDR2 is SNEGSKA in the germline V gene (reference sequence). Trimming removed 6 bases from V and 5 bases from J; junction bases left unmatched: 11. CDR3 nucleotides: TGCAGTGCAAAAGGGACAGGGTGGGCCGACGAGCAGTACTTC. Translated: CSAKGTGWADEQYF.

The CDR3 sequence: CASSEAGGNQPQHF. The CDR3 DNA reads as TGTGCCAGCAGCGAGGCAGGGGGCAATCAGCCCCAGCATTTT. The chain carries TRBV10-3 and TRBJ1-5; maybe TRBD1 (6 bases). The germline gives CDR1 ENHRY, CDR2 SYGVKD. The CDR3 runs 14 residues. The V gene lost 10 bases and the J gene lost 2 bases, with 15 bases spanning the gap.

The sample holds a few counts of this clonotype. The gene calls are TRBV12-3 or TRBV12-4 and TRBJ2-7; D remains ambiguous. This CDR3 is 12 amino acids long. V was trimmed by 6 bases and J by 4 bases, leaving 10 bases between them. The DNA of the CDR3 is TGTGCCAGCAGGGACGGATTTTACGAGCAGTACTTC. Translated: CASRDGFYEQYF.

The table lists this clonotype with a few counts. This chain connects TRBV7-9 to TRBJ2-1, with a weak D call TRBD2 (5 bases). The CDR3 extends over 17 amino acids. Trimming removed 2 bases from V and 3 bases from J, with 17 bases in between. Germline V gives CDR1 SEHNR, CDR2 FQNEAQ (reference sequence). The chain's CDR3 is CASSLKSSVEGYNEQFF. CDR3 nucleotide sequence: TGTGCCAGCAGCTTAAAGTCGTCGGTTGAGGGCTACAATGAGCAGTTCTTC.

Only a few counts were recorded for this clonotype. The rearrangement joins TRBV23-1 to TRBJ1-5, with TRBD1 as a possible D gene (5 bases). TRBV23-1 qualifies as an ORF whose function is uncertain. Trimming left V 8 bases short and J 9 bases short, with 23 bases between. The CDR3 contains 15 residues. CDR3: CASLKLRTGTRPQHF. DNA of the CDR3: TGCGCCAGCTTAAAACTGAGGACGGGGACCAGGCCCCAGCATTTT.

This clonotype was seen at least ten times. The V call is TRBV7-3, the J call TRBJ1-5, with 7 bases identical to TRBD1. CDR1 is SGHTA and CDR2 is FQGTGA in the germline V gene. This CDR3 region has 13 residues. Trimming cost V 1 base and J 7 bases; bases outside gene matches: 1. CDR3: CASSLNRGQPQHF. The CDR3 DNA sequence: TGTGCCAGCAGCTTAAACAGGGGACAGCCCCAGCATTTT.

At least ten counts were recorded for this clonotype. The V call is TRBV12-3 or TRBV12-4, the J call TRBJ1-2; D is ambiguous. The CDR3 is 14 residues long. V was shortened by 7 bases and J by 0 bases, with 12 bases between the two germline ends. Here the CDR3 reads CASNHLLANYGYTF. The CDR3 DNA reads TGTGCCAGCAACCACCTATTAGCTAACTATGGCTACACCTTC.